The clone carrying this TCR beta chain was recorded once. Its antigen remains unidentified. This CDR3 is also generated by other DNA sequences in the sample. The data stem from a study of cytomegalovirus exposure and HLA in healthy donors. Study outcomes and limitations: Among CMV-associated TCR beta chains, most appeared HLA-restricted in a later analysis. Association of a missense DCLRE1C variant with TCR beta V- and J-gene trimming was reported in a later analysis.

PCR amplification relied on 60 Vbeta primers (plus 13 Jbeta primers). Generated by immunoSEQ multiplex PCR, the TCRdb table keeps only in-frame clones and is missing some. The sample records some 170,000 clones, 75% to 90% being singletons. The V and J ends lost 2 bases and 3 bases, in that order; junction bases with no gene match: 8. Germline loops: CDR1 SGHRS, CDR2 YFSETQ. CDR3 length equals 16 residues. Donors were ostensibly healthy at sampling, although undocumented immune exposures were probable. The chain uses TRBV5-1 and TRBJ2-3; 8 bases fit TRBD2. The material sequenced was PBMCs. This TCR was recovered from a woman aged 18-30 years in good health and CMV-seronegative. The CDR3 DNA reads as TGCGCCAGCAGCTTATTGGCGGGGGGCCTGACAGATACGCAGTATTTT. This sequence encodes CASSLLAGGLTDTQYF.